This T cell receptor beta chain is from a study of blood T cell repertoires in COVID-19 (dated by TCRdb to about 2020). As for the study more broadly: Samples covering the acute and convalescent phases of COVID-19 were provided by collaborators in the United States, Italy and Spain. Where HLA class I and class II types were available, the types were taken from metadata supplied by the sample provider, not from assay-based typing. Subjects who had been exposed to COVID-19, were actively infected with it, or had recovered from it provided the deeply sampled blood TCRbeta repertoires that made up the dataset. Nearly every sample came with metadata listing a de-identified subject ID, COVID-19 status, age in years and sex. The repertoires were made available in a free public database intended to serve as a resource for research on the immune response to SARS-CoV-2. The material from the prospective study consisted of cDNA or gDNA derived from T cells, B-cell-depleted T cells, or PBMCs. Samples came from the ongoing ImmuneRACE study (first 160 participants) plus 1,254 subjects from 6 global collaborators.

The junction shows trimming of 1 base on V and 1 base on J, plus 10 bases between the germline ends. Including cysteine and phenylalanine, the CDR3 has 15 amino acids. Just CDR3 DNA is preserved here, 45 bases in frame from base 1. From a lookup of the germline V gene, CDR1 and CDR2 are MNHEY and SVGAGI. With respect to this clone: What this receptor recognizes is not known. It has no much larger one-base neighbor in the sample; base qualities were not kept.

The immunoSEQ Assay, a bias-controlled multiplex PCR, was used to amplify TCRbeta CDR3 regions from genomic DNA. In the authors' own workflow: The number of nucleated cells in each sample was estimated by amplification of reference gene primers within the assay. To quantify the absolute abundance of each unique TCRbeta CDR3 rearrangement, sequence reads were collapsed and filtered. For each sample, productive Simpson clonality was calculated as the square root of Simpson's diversity index across productive rearrangements. Not all clones reach the TCRdb copy of this immuneACCESS table, which keeps in-frame sequences only. Checked studies attribute under half of the gap to unresolved V genes and leave the rest unexplained. The DNA gave D and trimming, while V, J and clone size come from that table. This sample is represented by some 500,000 clones; around nine tenths of them were singletons. In total, the top ten clones hold about 2% of the sample.

Participants in the prospective study were aged 18 to 89 years, lived in 24 United States geographic areas, and enrolled through a virtual design. In the prospective study, participants were assigned to cohorts based on the clinical history participants reported in a screening survey and a study questionnaire. Recovered participants in ImmuneRACE Cohort 3 were defined by two consecutive negative NP/OP PCR tests, clearance by a healthcare professional, or resolution of symptoms. In the prospective study, whole blood, serum and a nasopharyngeal or oropharyngeal swab were collected from each participant by mobile phlebotomists. Over a roughly two-month period, participants in the prospective study had the option of providing additional blood draws and questionnaires. Before DNA extraction, blood samples from the prospective study were shipped at room temperature or frozen. The full study reports these points: The quantity of clinical and demographic metadata differed by source and by participant and was supplied without curation.

The chain is made from TRBV6-5 and TRBJ1-1, with TRBD1 perhaps the D gene, on 6 matching bases. What was sequenced was PBMCs or T cells enriched from blood (not recorded which). The clonotype originates from a woman aged 40 to 50 who had recovered from COVID-19. CDR3 region: CASSYLGAWNTEAFF. In nucleotides, the sequence is TGTGCCAGCAGTTACTTGGGGGCCTGGAACACTGAAGCTTTCTTT.